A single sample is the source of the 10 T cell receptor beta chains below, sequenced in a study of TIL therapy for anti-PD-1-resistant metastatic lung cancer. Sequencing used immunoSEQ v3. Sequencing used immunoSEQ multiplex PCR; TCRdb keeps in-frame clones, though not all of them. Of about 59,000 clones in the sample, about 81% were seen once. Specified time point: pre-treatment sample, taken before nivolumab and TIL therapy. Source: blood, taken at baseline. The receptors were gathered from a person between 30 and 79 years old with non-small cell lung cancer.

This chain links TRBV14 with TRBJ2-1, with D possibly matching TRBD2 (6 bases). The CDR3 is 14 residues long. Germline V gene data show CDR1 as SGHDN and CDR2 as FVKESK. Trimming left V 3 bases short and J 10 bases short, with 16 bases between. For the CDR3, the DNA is TGTGCCAGCAGCCAGTTCTCTGCGGGGCGCGAGCAGTTCTTC. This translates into CASSQFSAGREQFF.

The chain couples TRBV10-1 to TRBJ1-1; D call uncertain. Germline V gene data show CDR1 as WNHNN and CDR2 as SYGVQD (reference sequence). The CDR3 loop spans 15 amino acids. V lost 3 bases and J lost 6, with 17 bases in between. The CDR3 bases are TGCGCCAGCAGTGAAGGGCAAGGTTTGGTATCTGAAGCTTTCTTT. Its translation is CASSEGQGLVSEAFF.

The CDR3: CAWSVRGNEQFF. CDR3 bases: TGTGCCTGGAGTGTACGCGGAAATGAGCAGTTCTTC. V and J are TRBV30 and TRBJ2-1; D unresolved. The V and J ends lost 0 bases and 7 bases respectively, with 7 bases between them. This CDR3 spans 12 amino acids. Germline-derived CDR1 and CDR2 are GTSNPN and SVGIG (reference sequence).

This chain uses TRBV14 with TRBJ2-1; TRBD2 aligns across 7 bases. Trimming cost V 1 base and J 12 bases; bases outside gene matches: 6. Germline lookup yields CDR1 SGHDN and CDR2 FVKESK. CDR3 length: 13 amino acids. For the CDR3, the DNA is TGTGCCAGCAGCCAAGGGGTCGGGAGGTTGCAGTTCTTC. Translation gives CASSQGVGRLQFF.

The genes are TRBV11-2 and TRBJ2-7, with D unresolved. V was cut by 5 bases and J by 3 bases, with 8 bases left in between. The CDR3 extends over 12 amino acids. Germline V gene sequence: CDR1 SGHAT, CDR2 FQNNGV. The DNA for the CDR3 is TGTGCCAGCAGCGCCGGTTTCTACGAGCAGTACTTC. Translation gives CASSAGFYEQYF.

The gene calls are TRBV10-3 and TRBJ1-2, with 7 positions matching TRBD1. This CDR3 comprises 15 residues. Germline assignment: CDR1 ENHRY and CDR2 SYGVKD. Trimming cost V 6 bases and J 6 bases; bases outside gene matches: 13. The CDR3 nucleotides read TGTGCCATCAGCAACCGACAGGGTACGATCGATGGCTACACCTTC. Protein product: CAISNRQGTIDGYTF.

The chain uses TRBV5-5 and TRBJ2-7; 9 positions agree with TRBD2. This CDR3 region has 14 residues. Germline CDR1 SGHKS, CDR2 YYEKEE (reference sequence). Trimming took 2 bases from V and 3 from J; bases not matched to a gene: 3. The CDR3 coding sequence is TGTGCCAGCAGCTTTAGGCGGGGGGGCTACGAGCAGTACTTC. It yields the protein CASSFRRGGYEQYF.

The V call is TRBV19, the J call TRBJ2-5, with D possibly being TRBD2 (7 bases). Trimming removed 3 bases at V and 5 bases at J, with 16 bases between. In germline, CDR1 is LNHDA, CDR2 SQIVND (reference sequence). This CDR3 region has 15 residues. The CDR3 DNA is TGTGCCAGTAGTATTACCCGCGGGGGCTGGGAGACCCAGTACTTC. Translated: CASSITRGGWETQYF.

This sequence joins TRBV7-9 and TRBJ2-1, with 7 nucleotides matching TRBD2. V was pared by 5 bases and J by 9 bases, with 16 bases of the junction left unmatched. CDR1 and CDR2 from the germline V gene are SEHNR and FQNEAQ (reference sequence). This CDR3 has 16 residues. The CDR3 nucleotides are TGTGCCAGCAGCGGATCAACTAGCGTCAGGCTATCTGAGCAGTTCTTC. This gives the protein CASSGSTSVRLSEQFF. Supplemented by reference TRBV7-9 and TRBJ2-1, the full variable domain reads DTGVSQNPRHKITKRGQNVTFRCDPISEHNRLYWYRQTLGQGPEFLTYFQNEAQLEKSRLLSDRFSAERPKGSFSTLEIQRTEQGDSAMYLCASSGSTSVRLSEQFFGPGTRLTVL.

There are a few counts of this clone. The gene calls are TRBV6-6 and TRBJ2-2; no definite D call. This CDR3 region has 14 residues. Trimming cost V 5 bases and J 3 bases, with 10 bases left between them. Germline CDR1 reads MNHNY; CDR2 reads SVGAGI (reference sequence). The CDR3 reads CASSADFDTGELFF. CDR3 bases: TGTGCCAGCAGTGCCGATTTTGACACCGGGGAGCTGTTTTTT.